This T cell receptor beta chain was sequenced during a study of T-cell reconstitution after alpha-beta-depleted transplantation in children (TCRdb year 2016). Notes on the research overall: T-cell immune reconstitution after TCRalphabeta/CD19-depleted allogeneic hematopoietic cell transplantation in children was quantitatively tracked in the study by means of TCR repertoire profiling.

Library construction relied on PCR. Instrument on record: Illumina HiSeq 2500. Molecular barcoding was employed in the preparation of TCR libraries, with unique molecular identifiers being used to normalize TCRbeta repertoire quantification. TCRdb trimmed public reads at Q25 via fastp, called clones via MiXCR and kept in-frame beta chains. Here each entry gathers all rows of one CDR3 protein and keeps the most common genes and DNA. This sample is represented by around 370,000 distinct CDR3 sequences; approximately 10% of them were singletons. Jointly, the top ten make up roughly 2.5% of the sample. Regarding this clonotype: The antigen it binds to is not known. The record has no base qualities; no much larger clone is one base away.

The receptor was derived from a human donor who donated a stem cell graft to a child with acute lymphoblastic leukemia. Sequences were derived from PBMCs from the stem cell graft donor, sampled from the stem cell graft.

The CDR3 region: CAISSGKGATNSPLHF. The DNA sequence is TGTGCCATCAGTAGTGGAAAGGGGGCTACTAATTCACCCCTCCACTTT. This sequence uses TRBV10-3 and TRBJ1-6, and TRBD1 aligns with 7 junction nucleotides. Compared with germline, V lacks 5 bases and J lacks 6 bases; bases without a gene match: 10. CDR1 and CDR2 are read off the germline V gene as ENHRY and SYGVKD. Measured from the cysteine to the phenylalanine, the CDR3 is 16 residues long. Left in the record is the CDR3 DNA by itself, 48 bases read in frame from the first base.